This TCR beta chain is drawn from a study of beta chain features in type 1 diabetes. Study-wide results and caveats: In comparison with healthy donors, patients had naive, central memory and Treg TCRB repertoires that appeared more similar. Sequencing of cDNA might inflate the share of cells that strongly express TCR. Patients with Type 1 diabetes showed moderately but significantly shorter TCRB CDR3s in all four CD4+ subsets. PCR could preferentially amplify shorter templates, alike in patients and controls.

The V end was cut by 0 bases, the J end by 4 bases, with 10 bases between. This CDR3 has 15 residues. Germline V gives CDR1 LGHNA, CDR2 YSLEER. Sort purity for all populations was recorded as exceeding 98%. Sequenced material consisted of expressed TCRB transcripts (all of the isolated RNA was reverse transcribed). Some clones are missing from TCRdb's copy, which holds only in-frame ones; the method was immunoSEQ multiplex PCR. The sample has more than 100,000 clones, 16% seen once; the top ten hold 2% to 3%. As to this clone: The antigen remains unidentified.

The chain couples TRBV4-3 to TRBJ2-1; possibly TRBD1 for D (5 bases). The sequencing input was central memory CD4+ T cells from blood. The receptor was isolated from a man aged 25 to 40 with type 1 diabetes. The CDR3 DNA reads as TGCGCCAGCAGCCAAGAAATTGACAGATACAATGAGCAGTTCTTC. It translates to CASSQEIDRYNEQFF.